The entry that follows covers one TCR beta chain sequence. The sample comes from a study of blood T cell repertoires in COVID-19. Overall study context: The United States, Italy and Spain provided the acute and convalescent COVID-19 samples. The analysed material was cDNA or gDNA that came from T cells, B-cell-depleted T cells, or PBMCs.

Source study methods: Reference gene primer amplification in the assay estimated nucleated cell counts. Assay: immunoSEQ multiplex PCR; the TCRdb copy retains only in-frame clones and omits some. The V and J calls and the clone size are those of that table, but D and trimming were determined from the DNA. Among about 120,000 clones listed, around 88% were seen once. The CDR3 is made up of 14 amino acids. CDR1 is MRHNA, CDR2 SNTAGT, per germline. V was pared by 6 bases and J by 2 bases, with 14 bases between. This sequence was found in a woman between 45 and 60 years old with active or convalescent COVID-19. Sequences were obtained from peripheral blood. V and J are TRBV6-4 and TRBJ2-7; D is possibly TRBD2 (6 bases). The CDR3 protein is CASRGLAPTYEQYF. CDR3 DNA: TGTGCCAGCAGGGGGCTAGCGCCGACCTACGAGCAGTACTTC.